This T cell receptor beta chain stems from a study of cytomegalovirus exposure and HLA in healthy donors. Study as a whole: Earlier, roughly 120 million unique TCR beta sequences were recovered from roughly 180 million T cells by an analysis.

PCR employed 60 Vbeta and 13 Jbeta primers. Sequencing used immunoSEQ multiplex PCR; TCRdb keeps in-frame clones, though not all of them. This sample has 110,000 to 150,000 clones, with over 70% found just once. V shed 0 bases, J shed 3 bases, and the junction held 7 bases outside the gene matches. The CDR3 runs to 16 residues. Germline V gene sequence: CDR1 SQVTM, CDR2 ANQGSEA. Sequencing was carried out using PBMCs. This receptor was obtained from a woman aged 40 to 50 in good health and CMV-seronegative. The chain joins TRBV29-1 to TRBJ1-1; the match to TRBD1 covers 10 bases. The CDR3 sequence is CSVEDWGDRGYTEAFF. For the CDR3, the DNA is TGCAGCGTTGAAGATTGGGGGGACAGGGGCTACACTGAAGCTTTCTTT.